Shown below are 18 T cell receptor beta chains from a single sample sequenced in a study of T-cell memory formation after mild COVID-19. TCRdb used MiXCR to reprocess the 5' RACE reads, holding one entry per CDR3 protein. The top ten hold approximately 12% of the sample, which has a few hundred thousand distinct CDR3 sequences, around a fifth seen once. The sample consisted of PBMCs or a T cell subset sorted from them (not recorded which). All receptors derive from an adult woman who had mild COVID-19 (a few samples of this study predate the infection). Cell type and time point are not known.

This chain connects TRBV7-3 to TRBJ2-1; possible D gene TRBD2, 8 bases. V gave up 5 bases and J gave up 9 bases, with 23 bases separating them. Germline assignment: CDR1 SGHTA and CDR2 FQGTGA. The CDR3 covers 16 residues. Here the CDR3 DNA reads TGTGCCAGCAGCAAACAGGGGACTAGTAATTCGGCTGAGCAGTTCTTC. It codes for CASSKQGTSNSAEQFF.

This clonotype was seen only a few times. The rearrangement links TRBV7-9 to TRBJ1-2; maybe TRBD1 (5 bases). The CDR3 totals 19 residues. Germline values: CDR1 SEHNR, CDR2 FQNEAQ (reference sequence). Trimming shortened V by 4 bases and J by 1 base, and 25 bases separated the two germline ends. CDR3: CASSSNSRDGDSVNYGYTF. The CDR3 nucleotides are TGTGCCAGCAGCTCTAATTCCCGGGACGGAGATTCAGTTAACTATGGCTACACCTTC.

The table lists this clonotype with a few counts. CDR3 region: CAGGQDYNSPLHF. In DNA form, the CDR3 reads TGTGCCGGAGGACAGGACTATAATTCACCCCTCCACTTT. The chain has TRBV2 and TRBJ1-6, with 7 bases aligning to TRBD1. CDR1 and CDR2 from the germline V gene are SNHLY and FYNNEI. The CDR3 sequence is 13 residues long. Trimming took 11 bases from V and 3 from J; bases not matched to a gene: 4.

This chain uses TRBV4-1 with TRBJ1-4; D is possibly TRBD1 (5 bases). This CDR3 comprises 15 residues. V gave up 6 bases and J gave up 4 bases, with 15 bases separating them. Germline values: CDR1 MGHRA, CDR2 YSYEKL. The CDR3 DNA is TGCGCCAGCAGTCCGCCGGGACCCCTTAATGAAAAACTGTTTTTT. Amino acids: CASSPPGPLNEKLFF.

In its sample, this clonotype was seen a few times. The chain links TRBV7-9 to TRBJ1-1; TRBD1 matches at 10 bases. The germline V gene encodes CDR1 SEHNR and CDR2 FQNEAQ (reference sequence). The trim removed 5 bases at V and 4 bases at J, leaving 10 bases unmatched. The CDR3 is made up of 16 amino acids. The CDR3 DNA sequence: TGTGCCAGCAGCCTGAAGGACAGGGGGGCACGCACTGAAGCTTTCTTT. Amino acids: CASSLKDRGARTEAFF.

This chain links TRBV18 with TRBJ2-7; D unresolved. The germline V and J ends were trimmed by 2 bases and 7 bases, with 12 bases remaining between them. The CDR3 extends over 13 amino acids. Per the germline V gene, CDR1 is KGHSH and CDR2 is LQKENI. The CDR3 spells CASSPGPPREQYF. DNA of the CDR3: TGTGCCAGCTCACCAGGGCCACCCCGGGAGCAGTACTTC. Using reference TRBV18 and TRBJ2-7 for the parts outside the CDR3, the full variable domain is NAGVMQNPRHLVRRRGQEARLRCSPMKGHSHVYWYRQLPEEGLKFMVYLQKENIIDESGMPKERFSAEFPKEGPSILRIQQVVRGDSAAYFCASSPGPPREQYFGPGTRLTVT.

The sample holds a few counts of this clonotype. The chain employs TRBV5-1 and TRBJ2-7; 9 nucleotides match TRBD1. V lost 6 bases, J lost 5 bases, and 6 bases stayed unmatched. From germline, CDR1 is SGHRS and CDR2 YFSETQ. The CDR3 totals 13 residues. The CDR3 DNA is TGCGCCAGCAACCGGGACAGGGCTAACGAGCAGTACTTC. Amino acids: CASNRDRANEQYF. Combining the CDR3 with reference TRBV5-1 and TRBJ2-7 gives the whole variable domain KAGVTQTPRYLIKTRGQQVTLSCSPISGHRSVSWYQQTPGQGLQFLFEYFSETQRNKGNFPGRFSGRQFSNSRSEMNVSTLELGDSALYLCASNRDRANEQYFGPGTRLTVT.

This clonotype was seen only a few times. The CDR3 is CASSPGGPADTQYF. CDR3 in DNA: TGCGCCAGCAGCCCAGGGGGGCCGGCAGATACGCAGTATTTT. This chain uses TRBV5-1 with TRBJ2-3; TRBD1 is a possible D gene (7 bases). Trimming cost V 4 bases and J 4 bases, with 13 bases left between them. Germline V CDR1 and CDR2: SGHRS, YFSETQ. The CDR3 runs 14 residues.

This clonotype came up a few times. V usage is TRBV20-1 and J usage is TRBJ2-7; D may be TRBD1 (6 bases). V lost 5 bases, J lost 0 bases, and 14 bases lay in between. The CDR3 spans 14 residues. Germline CDR1 is DFQATT and CDR2 is SNEGSKA (reference sequence). This CDR3 reads CSALPGHRSYEQYF. The CDR3 DNA follows: TGCAGTGCTCTCCCGGGACACCGCTCCTACGAGCAGTACTTC.

The CDR3 sequence: CASSPEAGYEQYF. DNA of the CDR3: TGTGCCAGCTCACCAGAAGCGGGCTACGAGCAGTACTTC. The chain has TRBV18 and TRBJ2-7; possibly TRBD2 for D (6 bases). The CDR3 totals 13 residues. Germline V lookup: CDR1 KGHSH, CDR2 LQKENI. The V gene lost 2 bases and the J gene lost 3 bases, with 8 bases spanning the gap.

This chain links TRBV28 with TRBJ1-1; D is undetermined. With 10 bases removed from V and 3 bases from J, the gap between germline ends came to 15 bases. The CDR3 has 13 amino acids. Per the germline V gene, CDR1 is MDHEN and CDR2 is SYDVKM. CDR3 nucleotides: TGTGCCATCTCGGCCTCGGCGGACACTGAAGCTTTCTTT. It specifies CAISASADTEAFF.

This chain connects TRBV10-3 to TRBJ1-5; no definite D call. The length of the CDR3 is 13 residues. Germline V lookup: CDR1 ENHRY, CDR2 SYGVKD. Trimming stripped 5 bases from V and 1 base from J, with 6 bases between. Here the CDR3 reads CAISMDSNQPQHF. Here the CDR3 DNA reads TGTGCCATCAGTATGGACAGCAATCAGCCCCAGCATTTT.

This clonotype was observed a handful of times. This rearrangement joins TRBV4-1 to TRBJ1-1; 9 bases line up with TRBD1. The CDR3 length is 14 residues. Germline CDR1 reads MGHRA; CDR2 reads YSYEKL. The V segment lost 1 base and the J segment 6 bases; nucleotides outside the gene matches: 3. The CDR3 DNA sequence: TGCGCCAGCAGCCAAGCGGACAGGGGAGCTGAAGCTTTCTTT. Translation: CASSQADRGAEAFF.

The chain carries TRBV7-8 and TRBJ2-7; possibly TRBD1 for D (5 bases). Germline V gives CDR1 SGHVS, CDR2 FQNEAQ. V lost 5 bases, J lost 2 bases, and 13 bases lay in between. The length of the CDR3 is 14 residues. The CDR3 region is CASSQRTDTYEQYF. CDR3 bases: TGTGCCAGCAGCCAGAGGACGGACACCTACGAGCAGTACTTC.

In its sample, this clonotype was seen many times. The chain recombines TRBV12-3 or TRBV12-4 with TRBJ2-3, with TRBD1 identical over 9 bases. This CDR3 region has 15 residues. V gave up 6 bases and J gave up 1 base; unmatched junction bases: 5. CDR3 residues: CASRGTGFGTDTQYF. In nucleotides, the CDR3 is TGTGCCAGCAGGGGGACAGGGTTCGGCACAGATACGCAGTATTTT.

The table lists this clonotype with a few counts. The rearrangement links TRBV14 to TRBJ1-1; D is ambiguous. The V end was cut by 3 bases, the J end by 4 bases, with 12 bases between. This CDR3 spans 14 amino acids. Germline CDR1 and CDR2: SGHDN and FVKESK. CDR3 amino acids: CASSQRGRGTEAFF. The CDR3 coding sequence is TGTGCCAGCAGCCAGCGGGGTCGAGGCACTGAAGCTTTCTTT.

V and J are TRBV30 and TRBJ1-5; unclear D gene. Trimming pared 1 base from V and 1 base from J, leaving 5 bases between. Germline loops: CDR1 GTSNPN, CDR2 SVGIG (reference sequence). The CDR3 totals 13 residues. The chain's CDR3 is CAWSGGSNQPQHF. Written as DNA, the CDR3 is TGTGCCTGGAGTGGAGGGAGCAATCAGCCCCAGCATTTT. Filled out from reference TRBV30 and TRBJ1-5, the complete variable domain reads SQTIHQWPATLVQPVGSPLSLECTVEGTSNPNLYWYRQAAGRGLQLLFYSVGIGQISSEVPQNLSASRPQDRQFILSSKKLLLSDSGFYLCAWSGGSNQPQHFGDGTRLSIL.

J is TRBJ1-1 and V is TRBV7-6; D might be TRBD1 (6 bases). The germline V and J ends were trimmed by 1 base and 5 bases, with 20 bases remaining between them. Germline CDR1 reads SGHVS; CDR2 reads FNYEAQ. The CDR3 contains 17 residues. The CDR3 DNA reads as TGTGCCAGCAGCTTAGAAATCTTAGGGGGGGCAGGAACTGAAGCTTTCTTT. Amino acid sequence: CASSLEILGGAGTEAFF.